Below, 5 T cell receptor beta chains from the same sample are listed, as sequenced in a study of blood T cell repertoires in COVID-19. Repertoires were generated with immunoSEQ multiplex PCR, while TCRdb's copy carries only in-frame clones and drops some. The table includes about 310,000 clones, over 85% detected once. Specimen: PBMCs or T cells enriched from blood (not recorded which). The receptors derive from a woman under 40 who had recovered from COVID-19.

The J gene is TRBJ2-3, the V gene TRBV7-6; the match to TRBD1 covers 7 bases. The CDR3 length is 15 residues. V trimming: 2 bases; J trimming: 2 bases; junction bases outside the gene matches: 4. Germline V gives CDR1 SGHVS, CDR2 FNYEAQ. CDR3 DNA: TGTGCCAGCAGCTTAAGACAGGGAGACACAGATACGCAGTATTTT. Its protein is CASSLRQGDTDTQYF.

The rearrangement uses TRBV20-1 and TRBJ2-7, with D possibly being TRBD2 (6 bases). In germline, CDR1 is DFQATT, CDR2 SNEGSKA (reference sequence). CDR3 length equals 11 residues. Here the CDR3 DNA reads TGCAGCGCGGAGGGAGAGGGCGAGCAGTACTTC. Its protein product is CSAEGEGEQYF.

As for this clone: This sample also contains other DNA sequences that code for the same CDR3. V gene TRBV30 combines with J gene TRBJ2-3; TRBD2 agrees at 7 bases. The CDR3 is made up of 12 amino acids. With 0 bases clipped from V and 6 bases from J, the junction kept 0 bases outside the gene matches. Germline V gene lookup returns CDR1 GTSNPN and CDR2 SVGIG (reference sequence). Here the CDR3 reads CAWSVGGDTQYF. CDR3 DNA: TGTGCCTGGAGTGTGGGGGGGGATACGCAGTATTTT.

The J gene is TRBJ1-4, the V gene TRBV5-4, with 8 bases identical to TRBD1. The J segment lost 3 bases and the V segment lost 1 base, leaving 5 bases of the junction unmatched. Per the germline V gene, CDR1 is SGHNT and CDR2 is YYREEE (reference sequence). The CDR3 loop spans 16 amino acids. CDR3 amino acids: CASSLNRGSANEKLFF. CDR3 coding DNA: TGTGCCAGCAGCTTGAACAGGGGGTCGGCTAATGAAAAACTGTTTTTT.

The genes are TRBV6-1 and TRBJ2-1, with 13 positions matching TRBD2. CDR1 is MNHNS, CDR2 SASEGT, per germline. Germline trimming cut 2 bases from V and 5 bases from J; bases unmatched to any gene: 6. This CDR3 has 17 residues. The CDR3 sequence: CASSERTSGSWDNEQFF. CDR3 DNA: TGTGCCAGCAGTGAAAGGACTAGCGGGAGTTGGGACAATGAGCAGTTCTTC.